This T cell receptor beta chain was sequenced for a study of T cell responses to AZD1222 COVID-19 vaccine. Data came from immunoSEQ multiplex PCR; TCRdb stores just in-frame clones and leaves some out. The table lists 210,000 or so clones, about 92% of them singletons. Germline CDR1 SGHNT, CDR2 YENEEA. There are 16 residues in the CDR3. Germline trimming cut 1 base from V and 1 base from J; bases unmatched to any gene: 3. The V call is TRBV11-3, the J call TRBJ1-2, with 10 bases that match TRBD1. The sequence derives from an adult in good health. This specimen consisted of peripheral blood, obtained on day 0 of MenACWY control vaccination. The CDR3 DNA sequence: TGTGCCAGCAGCTTAGGGGACAGGGGAGTTAACTATGGCTACACCTTC. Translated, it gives CASSLGDRGVNYGYTF.